What follows are 30 T cell receptor beta chains derived from one specimen sequenced in a study of blood T cell repertoires in COVID-19. The assay was immunoSEQ multiplex PCR, and TCRdb's table has in-frame clones only and misses some. The repertoire includes about 150,000 clones, approximately 88% of them detected once, and less than 3.5% sits in the top ten. Input material: peripheral blood. Receptor source: a woman aged 55-69 years with acute or convalescent COVID-19.

The chain links TRBV4-1 to TRBJ1-6; perhaps TRBD1 as D (5 bases). With 0 bases removed from V and 9 bases from J, the gap between germline ends came to 15 bases. There are 16 residues in the CDR3. Germline V gene sequence: CDR1 MGHRA, CDR2 YSYEKL. For the CDR3, the DNA is TGCGCCAGCAGCCAAGAAGTCCTCGGGGGATCTTCACCCCTCCACTTT. It is translated as CASSQEVLGGSSPLHF.

J is TRBJ1-5 and V is TRBV6-2 or TRBV6-3; 10 nucleotides line up with TRBD1. After removal of 2 bases from V and 2 bases from J, the junction contained 9 bases not matched to a gene. The CDR3 is 18 amino acids. The V gene's germline CDR1 is MNHEY and CDR2 SVGEGT. The CDR3 loop reads CASSYAGTGVEGNQPQHF. The CDR3 DNA reads as TGTGCCAGCAGTTACGCCGGGACAGGGGTGGAGGGCAATCAGCCCCAGCATTTT.

The chain is built from TRBV7-2 and TRBJ2-1; D might be TRBD2 (5 bases). Germline V gene sequence: CDR1 SGHTA, CDR2 FQGNSA. Trimming stripped 1 base from V and 3 bases from J, with 10 bases between. The CDR3 covers 15 residues. The CDR3 bases are TGTGCCAGCAGCTTAGGCCCCCGGGGCTACAATGAGCAGTTCTTC. Translation: CASSLGPRGYNEQFF.

This clone showed up just a few times. The chain joins TRBV19 to TRBJ1-2; the match to TRBD1 covers 10 bases. Trimming took 5 bases from V and 6 from J; bases not matched to a gene: 9. Germline V lookup: CDR1 LNHDA, CDR2 SQIVND (reference sequence). The CDR3 totals 15 residues. The CDR3 reads CASSARDRGSDGYTF. CDR3 sequence (DNA): TGTGCCAGTAGTGCCAGGGACAGGGGTTCGGATGGCTACACCTTC. Full variable domain (missing parts from reference TRBV19 and TRBJ1-2): DGGITQSPKYLFRKEGQNVTLSCEQNLNHDAMYWYRQDPGQGLRLIYYSQIVNDFQKGDIAEGYSVSREKKESFPLTVTSAQKNPTAFYLCASSARDRGSDGYTFGSGTRLTVV.

The table lists this clone with a few counts. The chain is built from TRBV27 and TRBJ1-1; D uncertain. V was cut by 5 bases and J by 1 base, with 14 bases left in between. CDR3 length equals 15 residues. CDR1 is MNHEY and CDR2 is SMNVEV in the germline V gene (reference sequence). The CDR3 reads CASSPSGLGNTEAFF. CDR3 nucleotide sequence: TGTGCCAGCAGTCCCTCCGGACTGGGGAACACTGAAGCTTTCTTT.

This clone was detected a few times. The J gene is TRBJ2-7, the V gene TRBV5-1; D possibly corresponds to TRBD1 (6 bases). The germline V gene encodes CDR1 SGHRS and CDR2 YFSETQ. The CDR3 length is 14 residues. The ends were cut back, 2 bases at V and 4 bases at J, with 13 bases in the middle. The CDR3 nucleotides are TGCGCCAGCAGCTTAGCACAGGGCTTATACGAGCAGTACTTC. Its protein product is CASSLAQGLYEQYF. Together with reference TRBV5-1 and TRBJ2-7, the CDR3 gives the full variable domain: KAGVTQTPRYLIKTRGQQVTLSCSPISGHRSVSWYQQTPGQGLQFLFEYFSETQRNKGNFPGRFSGRQFSNSRSEMNVSTLELGDSALYLCASSLAQGLYEQYFGPGTRLTVT.

J is TRBJ1-2 and V is TRBV6-5, with 7 nucleotides matching TRBD1. Looked up from germline, CDR1 is MNHEY and CDR2 is SVGAGI. The CDR3 sequence is 13 residues long. The ends lost 6 bases at V and 7 bases at J; junction bases unmatched: 8. The CDR3 coding sequence is TGTGCCAGCAGCCCACAGGGGATGAGTGGCTACACCTTC. This codes for CASSPQGMSGYTF.

This clone has just a few counts. The rearrangement joins TRBV5-4 to TRBJ1-2; tentatively, D is TRBD1 (6 bases). Per germline, CDR1 SGHNT and CDR2 YYREEE (reference sequence). The CDR3 spans 15 residues. Between the trimmed V and J ends, which lost 5 bases and 3 bases, there was a span of 17 bases. This chain's CDR3 is CASRQGSGVDYGYTF. Written as DNA, the CDR3 is TGTGCCAGCAGACAGGGATCCGGCGTCGACTATGGCTACACCTTC.

This clone was seen a handful of times. The chain recombines TRBV19 with TRBJ1-6; D is unresolved. CDR3 length: 14 residues. Germline CDR1 and CDR2: LNHDA and SQIVND (reference sequence). Trimming removed 0 bases from V and 10 bases from J, with 10 bases in between. CDR3 DNA: TGTGCCAGTAGTATAGAGGGTCAGCGGTCACCCCTCCACTTT. Its protein is CASSIEGQRSPLHF.

J is TRBJ1-5 and V is TRBV6-5, with D uncertain. Per the germline V gene, CDR1 is MNHEY and CDR2 is SVGAGI. CDR3 length: 15 amino acids. V was shortened by 5 bases and J by 3 bases, with 14 bases between the two germline ends. As DNA, the CDR3 is TGTGCCAGCAGTCGGACTGCCCACGACAATCAGCCCCAGCATTTT. Translation: CASSRTAHDNQPQHF.

V gene TRBV7-2 combines with J gene TRBJ2-1, with 14 bases that match TRBD2. The CDR3 length is 19 residues. From germline, CDR1 is SGHTA and CDR2 FQGNSA. The V and J ends lost 2 bases and 6 bases, in that order; junction bases with no gene match: 12. CDR3 DNA: TGTGCCAGCAGCTTAAGGACTAGCGGGGGGAGGGGTCTGGGCAATGAGCAGTTCTTC. As protein: CASSLRTSGGRGLGNEQFF. Full variable domain (rest looked up from reference TRBV7-2 and TRBJ2-1): GAGVSQSPSNKVTEKGKDVELRCDPISGHTALYWYRQSLGQGLEFLIYFQGNSAPDKSGLPSDRFSAERTGGSVSTLTIQRTQQEDSAVYLCASSLRTSGGRGLGNEQFFGPGTRLTVL.

The chain uses TRBV10-3 and TRBJ2-3; 15 bases match TRBD2. The CDR3 is 19 amino acids. V gave up 6 bases and J gave up 1 base; unmatched junction bases: 11. Germline lookup yields CDR1 ENHRY and CDR2 SYGVKD. CDR3 in DNA: TGTGCCATCAGCGGGACTAGCGGGGGGATTGTTGGCGGCACAGATACGCAGTATTTT. Its protein product is CAISGTSGGIVGGTDTQYF.

This chain links TRBV5-1 with TRBJ2-7; D is unresolved. Germline lookup yields CDR1 SGHRS and CDR2 YFSETQ. CDR3 size: 14 residues. The V end was cut by 2 bases, the J end by 7 bases, with 16 bases between. CDR3 sequence: CASSFRLAAWEQYF. The CDR3 DNA is TGCGCCAGCAGCTTTAGACTGGCCGCTTGGGAGCAGTACTTC.

In its sample, this clone was seen once. This sequence joins TRBV18 and TRBJ1-5; 10 nucleotides align to TRBD1. Germline V gives CDR1 KGHSH, CDR2 LQKENI. Unmatched junction bases numbered 0, after V lost 6 bases and J lost 1 base. The CDR3 spans 14 residues. CDR3 residues: CASSGQGSNQPQHF. DNA for the CDR3: TGTGCCAGCTCGGGACAGGGGAGCAATCAGCCCCAGCATTTT.

The CDR3 DNA sequence: TGTGCCAGCAGCCCGGGGGGGGCTAGCAATCAGCCCCAGCATTTT. Its protein product is CASSPGGASNQPQHF. The chain is built from TRBV4-2 and TRBJ1-5, with TRBD1 as a possible D gene (6 bases). This CDR3 is 15 amino acids long. V gave up 4 bases and J gave up 0 bases, with 10 bases separating them. CDR1 and CDR2 from the germline V gene are LGHNA and YNFKEQ.

The chain couples TRBV2 to TRBJ2-2; maybe TRBD1 (6 bases). This CDR3 is 15 amino acids long. CDR1 is SNHLY, CDR2 FYNNEI, per germline. V shed 10 bases and J shed 2 bases, with 17 bases lying between them. The CDR3 protein is CAISSAGANTGELFF. The CDR3 DNA follows: TGTGCCATCAGCTCGGCAGGGGCCAACACCGGGGAGCTGTTTTTT.

The rearrangement links TRBV5-4 to TRBJ2-7; TRBD1 matches 9 bases. V was clipped by 1 base and J by 4 bases; unmatched bases: 6. CDR3 length: 15 amino acids. Per the germline V gene, CDR1 is SGHNT and CDR2 is YYREEE (reference sequence). The CDR3 coding sequence is TGTGCCAGCAGCTTGACCGGGACAGGGATTTACGAGCAGTACTTC. As protein: CASSLTGTGIYEQYF.

The chain employs TRBV24-1 and TRBJ2-7, with 7 bases matching TRBD2. Germline V gene sequence: CDR1 KGHDR, CDR2 SFDVKD. The CDR3 is made up of 13 amino acids. Trimming removed 6 bases from V and 1 base from J; junction bases left unmatched: 2. CDR3: CATSRGGSYEQYF. In nucleotides, the CDR3 is TGTGCCACCAGTCGGGGAGGGTCCTACGAGCAGTACTTC.

The chain carries TRBV2 and TRBJ2-5, with D possibly being TRBD1 (5 bases). CDR3 size: 12 residues. CDR1 and CDR2 (germline): SNHLY, FYNNEI. V lost 8 bases and J lost 1, with 8 bases in between. In DNA, the CDR3 is TGTGCCAGCGGGGCTGTCCAAGAGACCCAGTACTTC. Translated, it gives CASGAVQETQYF. Variable domain in full (rest from reference TRBV2 and TRBJ2-5): EPEVTQTPSHQVTQMGQEVILRCVPISNHLYFYWYRQILGQKVEFLVSFYNNEISEKSEIFDDQFSVERPDGSNFTLKIRSTKLEDSAMYFCASGAVQETQYFGPGTRLLVL.

The V gene is TRBV28, the J gene TRBJ2-7, with D maybe TRBD2 (5 bases). V lost 11 bases and J 6 bases, leaving 11 bases between the germline ends. This CDR3 region has 10 residues. Germline CDR1 and CDR2: MDHEN and SYDVKM. The CDR3 loop is CAVRDREQYF. The CDR3 DNA is TGTGCCGTGAGGGATCGCGAGCAGTACTTC.

This clone was detected only once. J is TRBJ1-2 and V is TRBV5-1, with D possibly TRBD1 on 6 matching bases. This CDR3 has 18 residues. V lost 9 bases, J lost 6 bases, and 33 bases lay in between. The germline V gene has CDR1 SGHRS and CDR2 YFSETQ. Here the CDR3 DNA reads TGCGCCACACTCCAGGACAAGTGGGCGCATTACAGGGAAGATGGCTACACCTTC. It specifies CATLQDKWAHYREDGYTF.

The chain joins TRBV6-5 to TRBJ2-1, with TRBD1 identical over 9 bases. J was trimmed by 0 bases and V by 6 bases; bases with no gene match: 3. The CDR3 is 15 residues long. From germline, CDR1 is MNHEY and CDR2 SVGAGI. CDR3 DNA: TGTGCCAGCAGCGAGGACAGGGGCTCCTACAATGAGCAGTTCTTC. It is translated as CASSEDRGSYNEQFF.

The chain is built from TRBV6-2 or TRBV6-3 and TRBJ2-3, with TRBD2 matching over 7 bases. From germline, CDR1 is MNHEY and CDR2 SVGEGT. Trimming removed 2 bases from V and 4 bases from J; junction bases left unmatched: 6. The CDR3 is 15 amino acids. Here the CDR3 reads CASSYGTTLPDTQYF. Written as DNA, the CDR3 is TGTGCCAGCAGTTACGGGACTACTCTCCCAGATACGCAGTATTTT.

This chain uses TRBV6-5 with TRBJ2-7; possible D gene TRBD2, 5 bases. The CDR3 has 15 residues. V lost 5 bases, J lost 0 bases, and 14 bases lay in between. Germline loops: CDR1 MNHEY, CDR2 SVGAGI. In DNA form, the CDR3 reads TGTGCCAGCAGTAGCATGAGGGAAGACTCCTACGAGCAGTACTTC. Translation: CASSSMREDSYEQYF.

The chain employs TRBV27 and TRBJ2-5, with TRBD2 identical over 13 bases. Unmatched junction bases numbered 2, after V lost 4 bases and J lost 3 bases. CDR1 is MNHEY, CDR2 SMNVEV, per germline (reference sequence). The CDR3 length is 15 residues. The CDR3 coding sequence is TGTGCCAGCAGTTCCGGACTAGCGGGGGAAGAGACCCAGTACTTC. The encoded protein is CASSSGLAGEETQYF.

The gene calls are TRBV7-3 and TRBJ2-2; D is possibly TRBD1 (6 bases). The CDR3 is made up of 15 amino acids. V lost 1 base, J lost 4 bases, and 10 bases lay in between. Germline-derived CDR1 and CDR2 are SGHTA and FQGTGA. This CDR3 reads CASSLSGDTTGELFF. In DNA form, the CDR3 reads TGTGCCAGCAGCTTAAGTGGGGACACCACCGGGGAGCTGTTTTTT. The whole variable domain, filled in from reference TRBV7-3 and TRBJ2-2, reads GAGVSQTPSNKVTEKGKYVELRCDPISGHTALYWYRQSLGQGPEFLIYFQGTGAADDSGLPNDRFFAVRPEGSVSTLKIQRTERGDSAVYLCASSLSGDTTGELFFGEGSRLTVL.

The rearrangement joins TRBV19 to TRBJ2-4; D ambiguous. This CDR3 comprises 17 residues. V was pared by 3 bases and J by 0 bases, with 15 bases between. CDR1 is LNHDA, CDR2 SQIVND, per germline (reference sequence). The CDR3 spells CASSIYEARGAKNIQYF. The CDR3 DNA is TGTGCCAGTAGTATTTATGAAGCGAGAGGAGCCAAAAACATTCAGTACTTC.

V usage is TRBV11-3 and J usage is TRBJ2-3; weak D call: TRBD2 (7 bases). Trimming cost V 1 base and J 0 bases, with 11 bases left between them. The germline V gene encodes CDR1 SGHNT and CDR2 YENEEA. The CDR3 sequence is 16 residues long. In nucleotides, the CDR3 is TGTGCCAGCAGCTTAGGGGGGAGGGGGAGCACAGATACGCAGTATTTT. Its translation: CASSLGGRGSTDTQYF.

The chain has TRBV28 and TRBJ1-2, with 11 positions matching TRBD1. The CDR3 is 18 amino acids. The V gene's germline CDR1 is MDHEN and CDR2 SYDVKM. Losses at the gene ends were 1 base for V and 7 bases for J; bases not matched to a gene: 14. CDR3 nucleotides: TGTGCCAGCAGTTTATTGGTAGGAGGACAGGGGGCCCTCAGTGGCTACACCTTC. It is translated as CASSLLVGGQGALSGYTF.

J is TRBJ1-5 and V is TRBV6-5; D might be TRBD1 (5 bases). The germline gives CDR1 MNHEY, CDR2 SVGAGI. V was trimmed by 0 bases and J by 2 bases, leaving 11 bases between them. CDR3 length equals 16 residues. The CDR3 region is CASSYSGQAGNQPQHF. The CDR3 bases are TGTGCCAGCAGTTACTCGGGGCAGGCGGGCAATCAGCCCCAGCATTTT.